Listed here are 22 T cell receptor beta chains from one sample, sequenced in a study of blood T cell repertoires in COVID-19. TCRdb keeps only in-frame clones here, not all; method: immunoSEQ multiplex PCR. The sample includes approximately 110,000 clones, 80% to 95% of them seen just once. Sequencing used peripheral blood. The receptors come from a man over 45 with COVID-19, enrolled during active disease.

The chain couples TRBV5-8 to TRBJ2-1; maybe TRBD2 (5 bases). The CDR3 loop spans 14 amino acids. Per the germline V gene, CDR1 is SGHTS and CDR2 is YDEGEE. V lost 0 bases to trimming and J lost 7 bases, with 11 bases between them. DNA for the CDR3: TGTGCCAGCAGCTTGGAGTTAGCGCGGAATGAGCAGTTCTTC. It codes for CASSLELARNEQFF.

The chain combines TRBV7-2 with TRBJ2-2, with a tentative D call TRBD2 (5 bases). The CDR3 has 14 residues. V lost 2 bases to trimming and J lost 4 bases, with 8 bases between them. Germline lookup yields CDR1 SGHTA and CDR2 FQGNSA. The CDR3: CASSLMSGTGELFF. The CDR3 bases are TGTGCCAGCAGCTTAATGAGCGGCACCGGGGAGCTGTTTTTT.

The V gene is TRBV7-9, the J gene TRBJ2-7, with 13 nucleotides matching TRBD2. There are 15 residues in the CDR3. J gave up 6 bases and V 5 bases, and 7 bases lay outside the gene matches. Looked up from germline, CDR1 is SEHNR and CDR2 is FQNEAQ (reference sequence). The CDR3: CASSPTSGRAAEQYF. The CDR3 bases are TGTGCCAGCAGCCCCACTAGCGGGAGGGCCGCCGAGCAGTACTTC.

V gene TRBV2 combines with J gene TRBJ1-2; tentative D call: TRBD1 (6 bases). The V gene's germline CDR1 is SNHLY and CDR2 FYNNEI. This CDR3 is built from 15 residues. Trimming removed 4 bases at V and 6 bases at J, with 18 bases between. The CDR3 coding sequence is TGTGCCAGCAGTGCAATAGCGGGGGGCCTTGATGGCTACACCTTC. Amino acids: CASSAIAGGLDGYTF.

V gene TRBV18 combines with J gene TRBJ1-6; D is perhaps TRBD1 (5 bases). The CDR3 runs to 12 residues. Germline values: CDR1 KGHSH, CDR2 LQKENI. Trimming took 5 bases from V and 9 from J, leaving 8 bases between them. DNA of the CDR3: TGTGCCAGCTCAAGGGGTTCTTCACCCCTCCACTTT. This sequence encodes CASSRGSSPLHF.

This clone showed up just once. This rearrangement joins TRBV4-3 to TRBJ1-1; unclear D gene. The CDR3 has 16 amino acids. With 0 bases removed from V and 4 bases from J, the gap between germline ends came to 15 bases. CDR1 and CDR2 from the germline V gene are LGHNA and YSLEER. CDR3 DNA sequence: TGCGCCAGCAGCCAAGATCGGTCTAATGTCGGCACTGAAGCTTTCTTT. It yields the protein CASSQDRSNVGTEAFF.

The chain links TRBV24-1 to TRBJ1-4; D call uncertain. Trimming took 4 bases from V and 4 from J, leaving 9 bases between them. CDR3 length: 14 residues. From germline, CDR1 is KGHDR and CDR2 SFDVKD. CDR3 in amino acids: CATSEAGINEKLFF. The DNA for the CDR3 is TGTGCCACCAGTGAGGCAGGAATTAATGAAAAACTGTTTTTT.

CDR3 protein: CAWNRGSGQPQHF. The DNA of the CDR3 is TGTGCCTGGAACAGGGGCAGCGGTCAGCCCCAGCATTTT. This chain links TRBV30 with TRBJ1-5; 7 bases match TRBD1. J was trimmed by 6 bases and V by 4 bases; bases with no gene match: 6. Germline lookup yields CDR1 GTSNPN and CDR2 SVGIG (reference sequence). The CDR3 is 13 residues long.

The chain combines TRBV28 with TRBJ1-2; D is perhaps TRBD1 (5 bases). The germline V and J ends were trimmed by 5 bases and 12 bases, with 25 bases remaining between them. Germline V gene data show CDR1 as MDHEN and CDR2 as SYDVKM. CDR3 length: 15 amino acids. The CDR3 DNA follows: TGTGCCAGCAGTCCCCAAACGCGGGGCCTTCCTGGAAACACCTTC. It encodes CASSPQTRGLPGNTF.

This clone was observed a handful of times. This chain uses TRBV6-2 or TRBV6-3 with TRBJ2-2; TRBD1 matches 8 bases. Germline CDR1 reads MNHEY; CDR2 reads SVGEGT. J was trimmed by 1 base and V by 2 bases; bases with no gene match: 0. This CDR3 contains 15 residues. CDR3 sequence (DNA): TGTGCCAGCAGTTACGGGACAGGGAACACCGGGGAGCTGTTTTTT. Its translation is CASSYGTGNTGELFF.

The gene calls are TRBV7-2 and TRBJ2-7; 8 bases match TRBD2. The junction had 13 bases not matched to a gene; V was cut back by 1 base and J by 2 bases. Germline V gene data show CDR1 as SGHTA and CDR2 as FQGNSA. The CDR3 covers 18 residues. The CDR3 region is CASSLDGTRGATAYEQYF. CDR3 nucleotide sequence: TGTGCCAGCAGCTTAGATGGGACTAGGGGGGCGACAGCCTACGAGCAGTACTTC. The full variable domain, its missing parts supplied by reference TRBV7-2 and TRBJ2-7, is GAGVSQSPSNKVTEKGKDVELRCDPISGHTALYWYRQSLGQGLEFLIYFQGNSAPDKSGLPSDRFSAERTGGSVSTLTIQRTQQEDSAVYLCASSLDGTRGATAYEQYFGPGTRLTVT.

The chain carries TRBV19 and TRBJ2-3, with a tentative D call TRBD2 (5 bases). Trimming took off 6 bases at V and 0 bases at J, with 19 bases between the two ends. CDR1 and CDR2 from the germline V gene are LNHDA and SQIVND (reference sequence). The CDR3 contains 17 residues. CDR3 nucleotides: TGTGCCAGTAGAAAACGCGGACTGAAAGATAGCACAGATACGCAGTATTTT. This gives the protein CASRKRGLKDSTDTQYF. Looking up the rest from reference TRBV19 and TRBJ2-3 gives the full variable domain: DGGITQSPKYLFRKEGQNVTLSCEQNLNHDAMYWYRQDPGQGLRLIYYSQIVNDFQKGDIAEGYSVSREKKESFPLTVTSAQKNPTAFYLCASRKRGLKDSTDTQYFGPGTRLTVL.

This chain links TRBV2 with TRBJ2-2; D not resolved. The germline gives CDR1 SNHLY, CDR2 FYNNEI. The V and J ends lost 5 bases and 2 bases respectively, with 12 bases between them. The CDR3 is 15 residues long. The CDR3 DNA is TGTGCCAGCAGTATAACGGAGCTCAACACCGGGGAGCTGTTTTTT. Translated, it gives CASSITELNTGELFF.

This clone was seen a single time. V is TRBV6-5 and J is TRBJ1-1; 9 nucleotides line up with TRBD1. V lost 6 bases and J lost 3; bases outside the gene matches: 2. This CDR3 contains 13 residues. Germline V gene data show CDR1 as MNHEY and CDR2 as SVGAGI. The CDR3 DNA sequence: TGTGCCAGCAGAAGACAGGGGGACACTGAAGCTTTCTTT. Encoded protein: CASRRQGDTEAFF.

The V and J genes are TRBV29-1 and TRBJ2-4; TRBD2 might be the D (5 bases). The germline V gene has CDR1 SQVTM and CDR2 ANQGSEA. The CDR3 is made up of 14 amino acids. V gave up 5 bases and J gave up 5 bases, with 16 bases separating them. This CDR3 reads CSVNPPGNENIQYF. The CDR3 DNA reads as TGCAGCGTTAACCCTCCGGGAAACGAAAACATTCAGTACTTC.

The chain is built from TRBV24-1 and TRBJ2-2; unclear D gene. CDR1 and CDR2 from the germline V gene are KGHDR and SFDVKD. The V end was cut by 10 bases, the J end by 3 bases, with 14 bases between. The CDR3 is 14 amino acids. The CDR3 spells CATSRWRDTGELFF. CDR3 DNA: TGTGCCACGTCCCGATGGAGAGACACCGGGGAGCTGTTTTTT.

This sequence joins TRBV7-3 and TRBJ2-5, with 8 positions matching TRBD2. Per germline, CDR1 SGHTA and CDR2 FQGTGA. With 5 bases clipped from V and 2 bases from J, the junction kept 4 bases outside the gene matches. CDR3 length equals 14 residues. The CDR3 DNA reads TGTGCCAGCAGCCCCGGGACTAGTCAAGAGACCCAGTACTTC. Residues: CASSPGTSQETQYF.

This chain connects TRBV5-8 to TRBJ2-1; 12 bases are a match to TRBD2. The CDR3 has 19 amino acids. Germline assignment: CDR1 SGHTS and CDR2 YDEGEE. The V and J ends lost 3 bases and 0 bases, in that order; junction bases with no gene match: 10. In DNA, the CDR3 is TGTGCCAGCAGCTCTTCGGGACTAGCGGGCCCTAGCTCCTACAATGAGCAGTTCTTC. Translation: CASSSSGLAGPSSYNEQFF.

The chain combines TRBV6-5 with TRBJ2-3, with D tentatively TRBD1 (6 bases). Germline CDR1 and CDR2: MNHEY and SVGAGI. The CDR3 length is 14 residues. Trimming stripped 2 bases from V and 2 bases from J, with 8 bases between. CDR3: CASSYRTATDTQYF. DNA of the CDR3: TGTGCCAGCAGTTACAGGACAGCCACAGATACGCAGTATTTT.

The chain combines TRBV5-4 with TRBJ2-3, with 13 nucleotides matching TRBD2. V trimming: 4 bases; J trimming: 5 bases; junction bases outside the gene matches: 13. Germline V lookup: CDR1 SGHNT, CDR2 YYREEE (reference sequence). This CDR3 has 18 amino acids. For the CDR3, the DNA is TGTGCCAGCAGCCTCGGACTAGCGGGAGATAGAGTGGGAGATACGCAGTATTTT. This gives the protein CASSLGLAGDRVGDTQYF.

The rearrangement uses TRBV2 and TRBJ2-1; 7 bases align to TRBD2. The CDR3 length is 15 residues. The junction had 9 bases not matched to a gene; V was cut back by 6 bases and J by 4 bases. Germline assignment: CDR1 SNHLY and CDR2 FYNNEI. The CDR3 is CASRGVRLAYNEQFF. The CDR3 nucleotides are TGTGCCAGCAGGGGAGTAAGACTAGCTTACAATGAGCAGTTCTTC.

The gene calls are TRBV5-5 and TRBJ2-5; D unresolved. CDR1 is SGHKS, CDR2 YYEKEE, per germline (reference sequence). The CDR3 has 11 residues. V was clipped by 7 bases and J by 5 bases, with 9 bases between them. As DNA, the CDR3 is TGTGCCAGCCCCTCGCGGGAGACCCAGTACTTC. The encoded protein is CASPSRETQYF.